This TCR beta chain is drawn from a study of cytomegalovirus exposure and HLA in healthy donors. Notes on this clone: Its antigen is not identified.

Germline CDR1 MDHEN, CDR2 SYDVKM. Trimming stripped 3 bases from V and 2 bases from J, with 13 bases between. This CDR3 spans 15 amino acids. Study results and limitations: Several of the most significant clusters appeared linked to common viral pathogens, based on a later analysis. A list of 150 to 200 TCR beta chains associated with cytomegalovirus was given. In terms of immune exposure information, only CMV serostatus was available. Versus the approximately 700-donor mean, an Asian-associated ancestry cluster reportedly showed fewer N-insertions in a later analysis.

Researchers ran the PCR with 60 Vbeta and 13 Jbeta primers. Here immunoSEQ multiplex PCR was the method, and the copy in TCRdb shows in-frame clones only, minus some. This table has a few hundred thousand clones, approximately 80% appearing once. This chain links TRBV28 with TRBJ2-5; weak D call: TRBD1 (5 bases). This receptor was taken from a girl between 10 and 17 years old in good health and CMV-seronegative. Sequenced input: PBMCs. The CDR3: CASSFPTGSQETQYF. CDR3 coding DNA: TGTGCCAGCAGTTTTCCTACAGGATCTCAAGAGACCCAGTACTTC.